This T cell receptor (beta chain) was recovered during a study of CD8 T cells in ankylosing spondylitis. Looked up from germline, CDR1 is MGHRA and CDR2 is YSYEKL. The CDR3 is made up of 14 amino acids. Germline trimming cut 8 bases from V and 4 bases from J; bases unmatched to any gene: 9. Making use of molecular barcodes, quantitative 5'-RACE generated TCR beta libraries. TCRdb itself ran the 5' RACE reads through MiXCR, one entry per CDR3 protein. Of about 130,000 distinct CDR3 sequences listed, roughly 18% are singletons. With regard to this clonotype: Antigen specificity is unknown.

Study-level results: A subset of motif variants has previously been described in the synovial fluid and blood of reactive arthritis. A CD8+ phenotype characterized the disease-linked clones, which were relatively rare in peripheral blood. The authors reported significant enrichment of disease-linked clones in matched ankylosing spondylitis synovial fluid. Seemingly characteristic of ankylosing spondylitis blood was a TCR beta motif consisting of roughly 8 highly homologous variants.

The material sequenced was blood, either unsorted or a sorted T cell fraction (not recorded which). The source is a male donor with ankylosing spondylitis. The genes are TRBV4-1 and TRBJ2-3; 7 nucleotides agree with TRBD2. DNA for the CDR3: TGCGCCAGCGGGCAGTTGGGGGGGGCAGATACGCAGTATTTT. The encoded protein is CASGQLGGADTQYF.